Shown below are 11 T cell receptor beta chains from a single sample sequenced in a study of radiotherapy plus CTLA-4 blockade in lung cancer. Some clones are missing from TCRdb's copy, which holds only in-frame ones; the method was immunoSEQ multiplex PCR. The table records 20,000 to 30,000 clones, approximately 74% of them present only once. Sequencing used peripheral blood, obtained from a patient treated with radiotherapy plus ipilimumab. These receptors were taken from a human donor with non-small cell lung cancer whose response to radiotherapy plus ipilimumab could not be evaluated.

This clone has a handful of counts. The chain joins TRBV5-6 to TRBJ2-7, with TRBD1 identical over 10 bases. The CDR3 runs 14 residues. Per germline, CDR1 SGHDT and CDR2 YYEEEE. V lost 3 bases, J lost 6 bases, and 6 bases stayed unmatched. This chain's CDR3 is CASSSRDRGGEQYF. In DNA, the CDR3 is TGTGCCAGCAGCTCGCGGGACAGGGGAGGCGAGCAGTACTTC.

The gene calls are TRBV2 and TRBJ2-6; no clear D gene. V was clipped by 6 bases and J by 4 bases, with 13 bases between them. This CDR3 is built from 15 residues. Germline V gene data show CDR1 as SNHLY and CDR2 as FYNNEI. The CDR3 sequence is CASRATRSGANVLTF. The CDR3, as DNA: TGTGCCAGCAGGGCAACACGCTCCGGGGCCAACGTCCTGACTTTC.

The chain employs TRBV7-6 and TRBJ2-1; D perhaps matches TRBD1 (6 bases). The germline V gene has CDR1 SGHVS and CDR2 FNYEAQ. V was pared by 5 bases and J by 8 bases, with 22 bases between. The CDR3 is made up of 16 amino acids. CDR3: CASSPFDRSYAYEQFF. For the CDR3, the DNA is TGTGCCAGCAGCCCGTTCGACAGGTCCTACGCGTATGAGCAGTTCTTC.

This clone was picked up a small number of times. CDR3 sequence reads: CSVGYRGGETQYF. CDR3 coding DNA: TGCAGCGTTGGGTACAGGGGAGGCGAGACCCAGTACTTC. The chain has TRBV29-1 and TRBJ2-5; D might be TRBD1 (7 bases). CDR3 length equals 13 residues. Trimming shortened V by 4 bases and J by 5 bases, and 14 bases separated the two germline ends. Looked up from germline, CDR1 is SQVTM and CDR2 is ANQGSEA.

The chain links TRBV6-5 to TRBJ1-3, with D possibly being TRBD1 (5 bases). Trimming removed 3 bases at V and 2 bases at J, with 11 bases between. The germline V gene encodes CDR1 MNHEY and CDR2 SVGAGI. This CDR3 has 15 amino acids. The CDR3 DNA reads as TGTGCCAGCAGTTATAGTGGCAGGGCTGGAAACACCATATATTTT. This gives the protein CASSYSGRAGNTIYF.

CDR3 sequence reads: CASSGTVTTDTQYF. CDR3 nucleotides: TGTGCCAGTAGCGGGACAGTTACCACAGATACGCAGTATTTT. This chain joins TRBV19 and TRBJ2-3; TRBD1 matches 7 bases. The CDR3 length is 14 residues. Germline V gene lookup returns CDR1 LNHDA and CDR2 SQIVND (reference sequence). The V segment lost 6 bases and the J segment 2 bases; nucleotides outside the gene matches: 5.

The CDR3 here is CASRLAGDTQYF. CDR3 nucleotides: TGTGCCAGCAGGTTAGCGGGAGATACGCAGTATTTT. The gene calls are TRBV2 and TRBJ2-3; the match to TRBD2 covers 7 bases. From germline, CDR1 is SNHLY and CDR2 FYNNEI. The CDR3 consists of 12 residues. V lost 6 bases and J lost 5; bases outside the gene matches: 2.

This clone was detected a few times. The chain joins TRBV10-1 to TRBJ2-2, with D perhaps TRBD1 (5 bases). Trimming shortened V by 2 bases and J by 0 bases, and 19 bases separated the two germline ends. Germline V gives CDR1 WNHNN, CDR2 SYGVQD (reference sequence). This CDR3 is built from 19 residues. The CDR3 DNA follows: TGCGCCAGCAGTGAGGACCACCTTGGGGCACCCGCGAACACCGGGGAGCTGTTTTTT. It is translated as CASSEDHLGAPANTGELFF.

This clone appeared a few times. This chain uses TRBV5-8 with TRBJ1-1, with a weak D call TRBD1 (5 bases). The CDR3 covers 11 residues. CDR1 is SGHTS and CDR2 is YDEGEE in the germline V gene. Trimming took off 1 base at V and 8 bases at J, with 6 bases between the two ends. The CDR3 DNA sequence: TGTGCCAGCAGCTTGTGGACAGAAGCTTTCTTT. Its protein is CASSLWTEAFF.

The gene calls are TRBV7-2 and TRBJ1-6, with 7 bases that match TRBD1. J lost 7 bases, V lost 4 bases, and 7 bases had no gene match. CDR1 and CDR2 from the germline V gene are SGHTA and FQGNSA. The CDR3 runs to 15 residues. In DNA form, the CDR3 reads TGTGCCAGCAGCTCGTCCGGGACAGCCAATTCACCCCTCCACTTT. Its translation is CASSSSGTANSPLHF.

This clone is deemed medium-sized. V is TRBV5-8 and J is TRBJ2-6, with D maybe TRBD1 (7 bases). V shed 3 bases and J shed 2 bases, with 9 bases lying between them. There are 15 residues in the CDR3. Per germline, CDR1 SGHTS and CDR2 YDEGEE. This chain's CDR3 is CASSWRGPGANVLTF. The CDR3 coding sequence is TGTGCCAGCAGCTGGAGGGGGCCTGGGGCCAACGTCCTGACTTTC. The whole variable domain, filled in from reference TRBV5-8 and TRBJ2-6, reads EAGVTQSPTHLIKTRGQQATLRCSPISGHTSVYWYQQALGLGLQFLLWYDEGEERNRGNFPPRFSGRQFPNYSSELNVNALELEDSALYLCASSWRGPGANVLTFGAGSRLTVL.